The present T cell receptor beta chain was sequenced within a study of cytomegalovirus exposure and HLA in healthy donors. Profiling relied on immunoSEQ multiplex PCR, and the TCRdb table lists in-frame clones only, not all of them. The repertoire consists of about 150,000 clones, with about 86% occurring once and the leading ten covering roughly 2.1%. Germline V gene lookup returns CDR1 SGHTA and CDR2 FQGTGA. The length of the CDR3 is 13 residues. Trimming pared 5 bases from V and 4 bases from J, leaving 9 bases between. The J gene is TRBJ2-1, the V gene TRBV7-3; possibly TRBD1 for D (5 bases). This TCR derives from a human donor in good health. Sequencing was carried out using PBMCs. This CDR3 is CASSEYRYNEQFF. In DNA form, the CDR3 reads TGTGCCAGCAGCGAGTACAGGTACAATGAGCAGTTCTTC. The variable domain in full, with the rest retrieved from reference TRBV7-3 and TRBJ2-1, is GAGVSQTPSNKVTEKGKYVELRCDPISGHTALYWYRQSLGQGPEFLIYFQGTGAADDSGLPNDRFFAVRPEGSVSTLKIQRTERGDSAVYLCASSEYRYNEQFFGPGTRLTVL.